These 22 T cell receptor beta chains originate from one sample sequenced in a study of long-term antiretroviral therapy in people with HIV. Survey-level immunoSEQ v3.0 assays were run. Data came from immunoSEQ multiplex PCR; TCRdb stores just in-frame clones and leaves some out. The table shows roughly 19,000 clones, with approximately 80% occurring only once. Here the sequenced sample was unsorted PBMCs, taken 1.2 years after starting antiretroviral therapy. The origin of the receptors is a woman between 35 and 50 years old with HIV.

This clone has just a few counts. V is TRBV4-3 and J is TRBJ1-4; D is unclear. The CDR3 contains 16 residues. Germline loops: CDR1 LGHNA, CDR2 YSLEER. Trimming left V 0 bases short and J 5 bases short, with 13 bases between. This chain's CDR3 is CASSQDNAGVNEKLFF. CDR3 coding DNA: TGCGCCAGCAGCCAAGATAATGCGGGTGTGAATGAAAAACTGTTTTTT.

The rearrangement joins TRBV4-3 to TRBJ2-7; 8 bases agree with TRBD1. Unmatched junction bases numbered 8, after V lost 6 bases and J lost 1 base. The CDR3 is made up of 15 amino acids. CDR1 LGHNA and CDR2 YSLEER come from the germline V gene. The CDR3 here is CASSYGQGGSYEQYF. The DNA of the CDR3 is TGCGCCAGCAGTTACGGACAGGGAGGATCCTACGAGCAGTACTTC.

The rearrangement joins TRBV7-2 to TRBJ2-3, with D possibly being TRBD2 (6 bases). CDR3 size: 16 residues. Trimming removed 1 base at V and 4 bases at J, with 15 bases between. Germline V CDR1 and CDR2: SGHTA, FQGNSA. In DNA form, the CDR3 reads TGTGCCAGCAGCTTAGGGCCCGGAGGGACGGCAGATACGCAGTATTTT. Its translation: CASSLGPGGTADTQYF.

Here the CDR3 reads CASSPEGFQETQYF. The CDR3 nucleotides are TGTGCCAGCAGCCCGGAGGGTTTCCAAGAGACCCAGTACTTC. This chain links TRBV28 with TRBJ2-5, with a possible D match to TRBD2 (6 bases). The V gene's germline CDR1 is MDHEN and CDR2 SYDVKM. With 6 bases removed from V and 1 base from J, the gap between germline ends came to 12 bases. The CDR3 runs to 14 residues.

This clone was observed a handful of times. The chain carries TRBV2 and TRBJ1-2; D gene uncertain. This CDR3 is built from 13 residues. Germline CDR1 and CDR2: SNHLY and FYNNEI. Trimming removed 6 bases at V and 1 base at J, with 9 bases between. CDR3 protein: CASSGAGNYGYTF. CDR3 coding DNA: TGTGCCAGCAGCGGTGCGGGTAACTATGGCTACACCTTC.

J is TRBJ1-3 and V is TRBV10-3, with D possibly being TRBD1 (5 bases). CDR1 and CDR2 from the germline V gene are ENHRY and SYGVKD. Trimming stripped 2 bases from V and 0 bases from J, with 11 bases between. The length of the CDR3 is 16 residues. The CDR3 sequence is CAISEGGPVSGNTIYF. The CDR3 DNA is TGTGCCATCAGTGAGGGGGGACCGGTCTCTGGAAACACCATATATTTT.

This chain links TRBV27 with TRBJ1-1; 8 positions match TRBD1. V dropped 6 bases and J dropped 4; count of bases not matched to a gene: 7. Germline V gene lookup returns CDR1 MNHEY and CDR2 SMNVEV (reference sequence). The CDR3 length is 14 residues. DNA of the CDR3: TGTGCCAGCAGATCAGGGGGCTGGGGCACTGAAGCTTTCTTT. Protein: CASRSGGWGTEAFF.

This rearrangement joins TRBV4-2 to TRBJ1-4; D is undetermined. CDR3 length equals 15 residues. Germline V gene data show CDR1 as LGHNA and CDR2 as YNFKEQ. V gave up 6 bases and J gave up 0 bases, with 11 bases separating them. Here the CDR3 DNA reads TGTGCCAGCAGTGACCCCGGGCCAACTAATGAAAAACTGTTTTTT. Its translation is CASSDPGPTNEKLFF.

The rearrangement joins TRBV7-8 to TRBJ2-7, with 11 nucleotides matching TRBD2. V gave up 5 bases and J gave up 6 bases; unmatched junction bases: 9. This CDR3 comprises 15 residues. Germline CDR1 is SGHVS and CDR2 is FQNEAQ. CDR3 sequence: CASSTPGLADGEQYF. CDR3 in DNA: TGTGCCAGCAGCACACCGGGACTAGCGGATGGCGAGCAGTACTTC.

The rearrangement links TRBV6-1 to TRBJ1-5; 9 bases agree with TRBD1. V dropped 6 bases and J dropped 3; count of bases not matched to a gene: 6. Germline-derived CDR1 and CDR2 are MNHNS and SASEGT. The CDR3 spans 15 residues. The CDR3 protein is CASSRTGDYNQPQHF. DNA of the CDR3: TGTGCCAGCAGCCGGACAGGGGACTACAATCAGCCCCAGCATTTT.

The chain is built from TRBV18 and TRBJ1-1; D call uncertain. This CDR3 contains 13 residues. Per germline, CDR1 KGHSH and CDR2 LQKENI. Trimming shortened V by 3 bases and J by 5 bases, and 10 bases separated the two germline ends. CDR3 in amino acids: CASSPSSDTEAFF. The CDR3 DNA follows: TGTGCCAGCTCACCTTCGTCTGATACTGAAGCTTTCTTT.

CDR3 nucleotide sequence: TGTGCCATCAGTGTCAGGGGCGAATCTAATGAAAAACTGTTTTTT. It encodes CAISVRGESNEKLFF. The chain has TRBV10-3 and TRBJ1-4; D is perhaps TRBD1 (6 bases). The germline V gene has CDR1 ENHRY and CDR2 SYGVKD. The germline V and J ends were trimmed by 4 bases and 3 bases, with 12 bases remaining between them. The CDR3 covers 15 residues.

The gene calls are TRBV11-2 and TRBJ1-1; no clear D gene. This CDR3 contains 14 residues. Trimming shortened V by 5 bases and J by 10 bases, and 20 bases separated the two germline ends. In germline, CDR1 is SGHAT, CDR2 FQNNGV. CDR3 region: CASSPGAGARAAFF. CDR3 in DNA: TGTGCCAGCAGCCCCGGCGCGGGCGCAAGGGCAGCTTTCTTT.

This chain joins TRBV9 and TRBJ2-3; no clear D. This CDR3 spans 16 amino acids. The ends were cut back, 2 bases at V and 5 bases at J, with 18 bases in the middle. Germline V gives CDR1 SGDLS, CDR2 YYNGEE. The chain's CDR3 is CASSVVTTPSVDTQYF. The CDR3 region has the DNA TGTGCCAGCAGCGTCGTTACTACACCGTCGGTAGATACGCAGTATTTT.

The chain links TRBV6-5 to TRBJ2-2; D not resolved. This CDR3 spans 13 amino acids. Trimming left V 4 bases short and J 5 bases short, with 8 bases between. Germline loops: CDR1 MNHEY, CDR2 SVGAGI. This chain's CDR3 is CASSSRGTGELFF. CDR3 DNA sequence: TGTGCCAGCAGTTCCCGAGGTACCGGGGAGCTGTTTTTT.

This chain links TRBV7-2 with TRBJ2-7; 12 bases map to TRBD2. CDR1 SGHTA and CDR2 FQGNSA come from the germline V gene. Germline trimming cut 5 bases from V and 0 bases from J; bases unmatched to any gene: 2. This CDR3 has 15 residues. The CDR3 here is CASSMTSGGSYEQYF. DNA of the CDR3: TGTGCCAGCAGCATGACTAGCGGGGGCTCCTACGAGCAGTACTTC.

CDR3 in amino acids: CASSISLYTEAFF. In nucleotides, the CDR3 is TGTGCCAGTAGTATAAGTTTGTACACTGAAGCTTTCTTT. V usage is TRBV19 and J usage is TRBJ1-1, with D unresolved. The CDR3 runs to 13 residues. V dropped 2 bases and J dropped 3 bases, with 7 bases sitting between them. Per the germline V gene, CDR1 is LNHDA and CDR2 is SQIVND (reference sequence).

This chain joins TRBV5-1 and TRBJ2-3, with D perhaps TRBD2 (5 bases). The CDR3 extends over 15 amino acids. Looked up from germline, CDR1 is SGHRS and CDR2 is YFSETQ. Trimming took 0 bases from V and 6 from J, leaving 14 bases between them. The CDR3 here is CASSLGSPGTDTQYF. CDR3 sequence (DNA): TGCGCCAGCAGCTTGGGCTCACCGGGAACTGATACGCAGTATTTT. Full variable domain (remainder filled in from reference TRBV5-1 and TRBJ2-3): KAGVTQTPRYLIKTRGQQVTLSCSPISGHRSVSWYQQTPGQGLQFLFEYFSETQRNKGNFPGRFSGRQFSNSRSEMNVSTLELGDSALYLCASSLGSPGTDTQYFGPGTRLTVL.

This clone was seen only once. This chain joins TRBV10-3 and TRBJ1-2, with D maybe TRBD1 (6 bases). CDR1 is ENHRY and CDR2 is SYGVKD in the germline V gene. This CDR3 has 13 amino acids. V was clipped by 3 bases and J by 6 bases, with 11 bases between them. Here the CDR3 DNA reads TGTGCCATCAGTGAATCAGGGGTAGATGGCTACACCTTC. Its translation: CAISESGVDGYTF.

The gene calls are TRBV27 and TRBJ2-6; 11 nucleotides align to TRBD2. This CDR3 region has 17 residues. Germline V lookup: CDR1 MNHEY, CDR2 SMNVEV (reference sequence). Germline trimming cut 7 bases from V and 4 bases from J; bases unmatched to any gene: 9. The DNA of the CDR3 is TGTGCCAGCACCCTACTAGCGGGAGTGAGGGGGGCCAACGTCCTGACTTTC. Its protein is CASTLLAGVRGANVLTF.

This rearrangement joins TRBV27 to TRBJ2-7; D is ambiguous. The CDR3 runs 13 residues. Germline assignment: CDR1 MNHEY and CDR2 SMNVEV (reference sequence). V was cut by 3 bases and J by 2 bases, with 8 bases left in between. DNA of the CDR3: TGTGCCAGCAGTTTTTTGGATCCCTACGAGCAGTACTTC. Translation: CASSFLDPYEQYF.

The V gene is TRBV10-3, the J gene TRBJ2-4; 8 bases are a match to TRBD1. J gave up 4 bases and V 2 bases, and 1 base lay outside the gene matches. The CDR3 loop spans 14 amino acids. Germline CDR1 and CDR2: ENHRY and SYGVKD. The CDR3 nucleotides are TGTGCCATCAGTGAGGGACAGGGTAAAAACATTCAGTACTTC. Translating it yields CAISEGQGKNIQYF.